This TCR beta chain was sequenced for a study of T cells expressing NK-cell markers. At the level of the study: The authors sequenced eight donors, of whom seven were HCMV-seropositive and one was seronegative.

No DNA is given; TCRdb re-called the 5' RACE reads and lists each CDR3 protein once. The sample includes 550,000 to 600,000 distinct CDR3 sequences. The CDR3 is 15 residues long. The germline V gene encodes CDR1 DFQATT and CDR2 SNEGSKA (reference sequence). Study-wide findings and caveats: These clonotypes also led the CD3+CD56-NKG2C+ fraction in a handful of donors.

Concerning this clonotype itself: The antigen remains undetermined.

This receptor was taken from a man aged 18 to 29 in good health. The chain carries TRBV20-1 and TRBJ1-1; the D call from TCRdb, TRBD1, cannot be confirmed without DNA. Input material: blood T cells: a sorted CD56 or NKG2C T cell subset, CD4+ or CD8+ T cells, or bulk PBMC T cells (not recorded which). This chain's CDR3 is CSARDDRGLNTEAFF.